This is a list of T cell receptor beta chains from one sample in a study of CD8+ T cells in alopecia areata. Produced via immunoSEQ multiplex PCR; TCRdb's table is partial and in-frame only. This sample has 250,000 or so clones, with 67% found just once. The source material was CD4+ T cells sorted from blood, sampled at week 0. Source of these receptors: a human donor with alopecia areata. Each CDR3 is given with its conserved first and last residue. The D gene is left open where the match is weak. Clone size is not always given. Where it is, it says once, few, many or a class for expanded clones.

-	TRBV25-1	-	TRBJ1-6	CASSSGGHNSPLHF	TGTGCCAGCAGCTCTGGGGGCCATAATTCACCCCTCCACTTT
few	TRBV7-6	-	TRBJ2-4	CASSLEKSNIQYF	TGTGCCAGCAGCTTAGAGAAATCAAACATTCAGTACTTC
-	TRBV10-3	-	TRBJ1-2	CAISVDINFGYTF	TGTGCCATCAGCGTCGACATCAATTTTGGCTACACCTTC
few	TRBV30	-	TRBJ2-4	CAWSVGGRGNIQYF	TGTGCCTGGAGTGTAGGGGGGCGGGGAAACATTCAGTACTTC
-	TRBV4-2	-	TRBJ2-5	CASSQGFLETQYF	TGTGCCAGCAGTCAAGGATTCTTAGAGACCCAGTACTTC
-	TRBV29-1	TRBD1	TRBJ1-2	CSGLTGGSFGYTF	TGCAGCGGACTTACAGGGGGGAGCTTTGGCTACACCTTC
-	TRBV11-2	-	TRBJ2-1	CASSLDRGQYNEQFF	TGTGCCAGCAGCTTAGATCGTGGACAGTACAATGAGCAGTTCTTC
few	TRBV25-1	-	TRBJ2-4	CASSAKNIQYF	TGTGCCAGCAGTGCCAAAAACATTCAGTACTTC
-	TRBV29-1	-	TRBJ1-2	CSVEDGARGYTF	TGCAGCGTTGAAGACGGGGCAAGGGGCTACACCTTC
-	TRBV2	-	TRBJ2-7	CASGDSYEQYF	TGTGCCAGCGGGGATTCCTACGAGCAGTACTTC
-	TRBV27	-	TRBJ1-4	CASSISHRRIEKLFF	TGTGCCAGCAGTATATCTCACCGCCGAATTGAAAAACTGTTTTTT
-	TRBV6-4	TRBD1	TRBJ1-5	CASSASGQGNQPQHF	TGTGCCAGCAGTGCCTCGGGACAGGGGAATCAGCCCCAGCATTTT
-	TRBV30	TRBD2	TRBJ2-1	CAWAVASGDNEQFF	TGTGCCTGGGCCGTGGCTAGCGGGGACAATGAGCAGTTCTTC
few	TRBV27	-	TRBJ1-1	CASSLSPGRVRTEAFF	TGTGCCAGCAGTTTATCGCCCGGGAGGGTTAGAACTGAAGCTTTCTTT
-	TRBV7-2	-	TRBJ2-4	CASSLVVRLAKNIQYF	TGTGCCAGCAGCTTAGTAGTCAGGCTAGCCAAAAACATTCAGTACTTC
few	TRBV5-6	-	TRBJ2-3	CASSFSDPDTQYF	TGTGCCAGCAGCTTCAGTGACCCAGATACGCAGTATTTT
once	TRBV7-9	-	TRBJ1-6	CASSLAGPGSPLHF	TGTGCCAGCAGCTTAGCTGGTCCGGGGTCACCCCTCCACTTT
few	TRBV30	-	TRBJ1-5	CAWSGTAATQPQHF	TGTGCCTGGAGTGGGACAGCCGCGACTCAGCCCCAGCATTTT
once	TRBV25-1	-	TRBJ1-5	CASTEGGNQPQHF	TGTGCCAGCACGGAGGGTGGGAATCAGCCCCAGCATTTT
few	TRBV5-6	-	TRBJ2-5	CASSADRPGETQYF	TGTGCCAGCAGCGCCGACAGGCCGGGGGAGACCCAGTACTTC
-	TRBV6-1	TRBD2	TRBJ2-7	CASVRSGGGYEQYF	TGTGCCAGCGTCCGTTCGGGAGGGGGTTACGAGCAGTACTTC
-	TRBV29-1	-	TRBJ1-1	CSVIRPGRTEAFF	TGCAGCGTTATTAGGCCGGGGAGGACTGAAGCTTTCTTT
-	TRBV9	-	TRBJ2-3	CASPLRGATDTQYF	TGTGCCAGCCCTCTGAGGGGGGCCACAGATACGCAGTATTTT
few	TRBV29-1	TRBD1	TRBJ2-2	CSTDRDNTGELFF	TGCAGCACCGACAGGGATAACACCGGGGAGCTGTTTTTT
-	TRBV18	TRBD1	TRBJ1-6	CASSPLPGQGDSPLHF	TGTGCCAGCTCACCTCTCCCGGGACAGGGAGATTCACCCCTCCACTTT
-	TRBV4-2	-	TRBJ2-1	CASSQESRGDNEQFF	TGTGCCAGCAGCCAAGAAAGCAGGGGTGACAATGAGCAGTTCTTC
-	TRBV5-1	-	TRBJ1-6	CASSLKRETPSPLHF	TGCGCCAGCAGCCTGAAGCGGGAGACGCCTTCACCCCTCCACTTT
-	TRBV6-5	-	TRBJ1-4	CASSYYTGWNLEKLFF	TGTGCCAGCAGTTACTATACAGGGTGGAACTTGGAAAAACTGTTTTTT
once	TRBV2	-	TRBJ1-2	CASAVGDLANYGYTF	TGTGCCAGCGCTGTTGGGGATCTAGCTAACTATGGCTACACCTTC
-	TRBV4-2	-	TRBJ2-7	CASSLGTSSYEQYF	TGTGCCAGCAGCCTAGGGACAAGCTCCTACGAGCAGTACTTC
few	TRBV7-9	-	TRBJ2-5	CASSFTPETQYF	TGTGCCAGCAGCTTCACCCCAGAGACCCAGTACTTC
-	TRBV25-1	-	TRBJ1-6	CASSVLDNSPLHF	TGTGCCAGCAGCGTATTGGATAATTCACCCCTCCACTTT
-	TRBV2	-	TRBJ1-1	CASTAEKNTEAFF	TGTGCCAGCACGGCAGAAAAGAACACTGAAGCTTTCTTT